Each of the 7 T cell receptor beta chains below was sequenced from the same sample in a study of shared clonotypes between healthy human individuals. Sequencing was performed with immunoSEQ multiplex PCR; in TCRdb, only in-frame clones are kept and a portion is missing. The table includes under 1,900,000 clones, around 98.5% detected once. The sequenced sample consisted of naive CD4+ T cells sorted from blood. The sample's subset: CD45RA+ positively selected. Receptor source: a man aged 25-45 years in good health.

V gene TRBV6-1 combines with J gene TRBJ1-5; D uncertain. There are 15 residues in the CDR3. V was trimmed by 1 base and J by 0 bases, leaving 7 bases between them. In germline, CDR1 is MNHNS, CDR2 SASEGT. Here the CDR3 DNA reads TGTGCCAGCAGTGAAGGCCTGTATAGCAATCAGCCCCAGCATTTT. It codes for CASSEGLYSNQPQHF.

CDR3 region: CASSPTPGTGPGNTIYF. CDR3 coding DNA: TGTGCCAGCTCACCAACCCCCGGGACAGGGCCTGGAAACACCATATATTTT. The gene calls are TRBV18 and TRBJ1-3, with 9 bases aligning to TRBD1. This CDR3 has 17 residues. Germline V CDR1 and CDR2: KGHSH, LQKENI. After removal of 2 bases from V and 2 bases from J, the junction contained 7 bases not matched to a gene.

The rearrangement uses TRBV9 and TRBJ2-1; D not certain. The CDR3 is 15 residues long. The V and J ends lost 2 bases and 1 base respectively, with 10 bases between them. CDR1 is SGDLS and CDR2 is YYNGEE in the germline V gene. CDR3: CASSVNPDSYNEQFF. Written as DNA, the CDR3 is TGTGCCAGCAGCGTTAACCCGGATTCCTACAATGAGCAGTTCTTC.

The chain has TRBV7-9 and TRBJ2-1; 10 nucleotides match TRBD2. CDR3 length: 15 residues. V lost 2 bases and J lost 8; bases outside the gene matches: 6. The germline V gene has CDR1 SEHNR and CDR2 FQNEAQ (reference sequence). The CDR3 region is CASSLQMLAGDEQFF. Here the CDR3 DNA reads TGTGCCAGCAGCTTACAGATGCTAGCGGGAGATGAGCAGTTCTTC. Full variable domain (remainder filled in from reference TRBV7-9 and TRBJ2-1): DTGVSQNPRHKITKRGQNVTFRCDPISEHNRLYWYRQTLGQGPEFLTYFQNEAQLEKSRLLSDRFSAERPKGSFSTLEIQRTEQGDSAMYLCASSLQMLAGDEQFFGPGTRLTVL.

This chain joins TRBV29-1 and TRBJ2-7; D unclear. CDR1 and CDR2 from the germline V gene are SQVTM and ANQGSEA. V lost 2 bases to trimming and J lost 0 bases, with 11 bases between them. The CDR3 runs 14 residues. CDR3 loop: CSVETPNLSYEQYF. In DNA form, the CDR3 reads TGCAGCGTTGAAACCCCCAACCTCTCCTACGAGCAGTACTTC.

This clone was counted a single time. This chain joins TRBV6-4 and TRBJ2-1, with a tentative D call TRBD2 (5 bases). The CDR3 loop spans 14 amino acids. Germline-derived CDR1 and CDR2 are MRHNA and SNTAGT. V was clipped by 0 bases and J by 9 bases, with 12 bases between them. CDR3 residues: CASSDSHFRGEQFF. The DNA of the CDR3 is TGTGCCAGCAGTGACTCACACTTCCGGGGTGAGCAGTTCTTC.

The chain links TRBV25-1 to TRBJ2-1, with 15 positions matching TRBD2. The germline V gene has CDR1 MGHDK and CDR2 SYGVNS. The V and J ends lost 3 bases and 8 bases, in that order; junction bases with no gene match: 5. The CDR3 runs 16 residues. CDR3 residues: CASSDGLAGGTDEQFF. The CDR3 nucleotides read TGTGCCAGCAGTGACGGACTAGCGGGAGGGACGGATGAGCAGTTCTTC.